This passage covers 6 T cell receptor beta chains from one sample sequenced in a study of cytomegalovirus exposure and HLA in healthy donors. A multiplex PCR was run with 60 Vbeta primers and 13 Jbeta primers. Libraries were prepared by immunoSEQ multiplex PCR; TCRdb keeps only in-frame clonotypes and omits some of them. The sample shows fewer than 130,000 clones, roughly 80% of them seen only once. The sample taken for sequencing was PBMCs. The receptors shown here come from a woman younger than 45 in good health and CMV-seronegative.

This clone was counted a single time. The chain couples TRBV29-1 to TRBJ2-7, with TRBD2 identical over 11 bases. V trimming: 6 bases; J trimming: 2 bases; junction bases outside the gene matches: 6. The germline CDR1 and CDR2 sequences are SQVTM and ANQGSEA. This CDR3 spans 14 amino acids. In nucleotides, the CDR3 is TGCAGCGTCGAGACTAGCGGGACTCCCTACGAGCAGTACTTC. Translating it yields CSVETSGTPYEQYF.

The V call is TRBV4-2, the J call TRBJ1-5; TRBD1 agrees at 8 bases. The CDR3 totals 15 residues. From germline, CDR1 is LGHNA and CDR2 YNFKEQ. V lost 3 bases to trimming and J lost 4 bases; unmatched junction nucleotides: 5. In DNA form, the CDR3 reads TGTGCCAGCAGCCAGCATACAGGGGGGAATCAGCCCCAGCATTTT. It encodes CASSQHTGGNQPQHF.

J is TRBJ2-2 and V is TRBV6-5; 8 positions agree with TRBD1. J lost 6 bases, V lost 0 bases, and 0 bases had no gene match. Per germline, CDR1 MNHEY and CDR2 SVGAGI. CDR3 length equals 14 residues. The CDR3 sequence is CASSYSDRAGELFF. The CDR3 DNA reads as TGTGCCAGCAGTTACTCGGACAGGGCCGGGGAGCTGTTTTTT.

Here the CDR3 reads CASSEDRVRETQYF. The CDR3 DNA sequence: TGTGCCAGCAGTGAAGACAGGGTACGGGAGACCCAGTACTTC. This chain connects TRBV6-1 to TRBJ2-5, with D tentatively TRBD1 (6 bases). V was shortened by 1 base and J by 5 bases, with 11 bases between the two germline ends. The germline CDR1 and CDR2 sequences are MNHNS and SASEGT. The CDR3 spans 14 residues.

CDR3 sequence reads: CATDSGGTEAFF. In DNA, the CDR3 is TGTGCCACCGACAGCGGGGGAACTGAAGCTTTCTTT. The chain combines TRBV5-8 with TRBJ1-1; TRBD1 is a possible D gene (5 bases). The CDR3 is made up of 12 amino acids. Germline CDR1 and CDR2: SGHTS and YDEGEE. V was pared by 9 bases and J by 5 bases, with 14 bases between.

The V and J genes are TRBV5-4 and TRBJ2-7; a possible D gene is TRBD1 (6 bases). CDR3 length: 13 amino acids. V was trimmed by 4 bases and J by 5 bases, leaving 13 bases between them. Germline V gene lookup returns CDR1 SGHNT and CDR2 YYREEE (reference sequence). The CDR3 spells CASSPQGFNEQYF. The CDR3 DNA reads TGTGCCAGCAGCCCGCAGGGGTTCAACGAGCAGTACTTC.